This T cell receptor beta chain was observed in a study of beta chain features in type 1 diabetes. Study-wide results and caveats: Among patients, naive, central memory and Treg TCRB repertoires appeared more similar than among healthy donors. Shorter templates might be favored by PCR, and equally so in patients and in controls.

Every isolated RNA sample was fully reverse transcribed, so sequencing captured expressed TCRB transcripts. This table comes from immunoSEQ multiplex PCR, and its TCRdb copy is limited to in-frame clones, with some not included. The sample has 900,000 or so clones, about a sixth seen once. CDR3 size: 16 residues. The J segment lost 6 bases and the V segment lost 2 bases, leaving 6 bases of the junction unmatched. The V gene's germline CDR1 is MNHEY and CDR2 SVGAGI. Roughly 100 mL of blood, on average, came from one heparinised draw per donor. With respect to this clone: The antigen remains undetermined.

The J gene is TRBJ2-2, the V gene TRBV6-5, with TRBD1 matching over 10 bases. What was sequenced was naive CD4+ T cells from blood. This sequence was found in a woman between 18 and 30 years old in good health. CDR3 region: CASSYQPGQGSGELFF. CDR3 bases: TGTGCCAGCAGTTACCAACCGGGACAGGGGTCCGGGGAGCTGTTTTTT.